This T cell receptor (beta chain) emerged from a study of shared clonotypes between healthy human individuals. Study findings and constraints: Tissue TCR repertoires likely differ from these blood-only repertoires. The low donor count limited represented genetic and exposure-history diversity.

CDR3 length: 17 residues. Germline CDR1 is MNHEY and CDR2 is SMNVEV (reference sequence). J lost 5 bases, V lost 5 bases, and 17 bases had no gene match. In the original processing: ImmunoSEQ output lacked quality scores and full-length reads, limiting matched filtering. Data came from immunoSEQ multiplex PCR; TCRdb stores just in-frame clones and leaves some out. V, J and clone size are taken as reported in that table, and D and trimming were inferred from the DNA itself. The data hold roughly 680,000 clones, with approximately 72% observed a single time. On this clone: Antigen specificity is unknown.

HIV-negative, healthy adults without recent acute infections or vaccinations were the donors. The TCR originated in a woman in her thirties in good health. Sequences were obtained from memory CD4+ T cells sorted from blood. Subset here: CD45RA-negative fraction. The chain joins TRBV27 to TRBJ2-7; TRBD2 agrees at 8 bases. CDR3 loop: CASSVLGGSGRVHEQYF. The CDR3, as DNA: TGTGCCAGCAGTGTTTTAGGCGGAAGCGGGAGAGTACACGAGCAGTACTTC.